The rows below give T cell receptor beta chains drawn from one sample of a study of blood T cells in healthy people across ages. A single record per CDR3 protein comes from TCRdb applying MiXCR to the 5' RACE reads. The sample lists hundreds of thousands of distinct CDR3 sequences; approximately 31% were seen once. The sample comprised blood. The receptor source for this set is an elderly woman in good health. Each CDR3 is given with its conserved first and last residue. The D gene is left open where the match is weak. The size of a clone is reported for some rows only, either as once, few or many, or as a class for expanded clones.

abundance	len	d_gene	v_gene	j_gene	CDR3nt	CDR3aa
many	15	TRBD2	TRBV6-1	TRBJ2-7	TGTGCCAGCAGTGGTACTAGCGGGTTCGGCTACGAGCAGTACTTC	CASSGTSGFGYEQYF
NA	16	NA	TRBV4-1	TRBJ2-1	TGCGCCAGCAGCCAAGTTAACTTAGTGTCCTACAATGAGCAGTTCTTC	CASSQVNLVSYNEQFF
few	15	TRBD1	TRBV12-3/TRBV12-4	TRBJ2-2	TGTGCCAGCAGTCCGGGACAGGGCAGGACCGGGGAGCTGTTTTTT	CASSPGQGRTGELFF
few	14	NA	TRBV15	TRBJ1-1	TGTGCCACCAGCAGTCACCGCATGAACACTGAAGCTTTCTTT	CATSSHRMNTEAFF
few	14	TRBD1	TRBV5-1	TRBJ1-4	TGCGCCAGTCGTCCGGGACAGAATAATGAAAAACTGTTTTTT	CASRPGQNNEKLFF
NA	16	NA	TRBV9	TRBJ2-1	TGTGCCAGCAGCGTCGCGGGATCAATCTCCTACAATGAGCAGTTCTTC	CASSVAGSISYNEQFF
NA	14	TRBD1	TRBV5-1	TRBJ2-1	TGCGCCAGCAGCTTCGGGACAGTCTACAATGAGCAGTTCTTC	CASSFGTVYNEQFF
few	16	NA	TRBV6-5	TRBJ1-3	TGTGCCAGCAGTTCCCCGGGGAGGGGTTCTGGAAACACCATATATTTT	CASSSPGRGSGNTIYF
many	15	NA	TRBV7-9	TRBJ1-2	TGTGCCAGCAGCTCCCTCGGGACAAGTCACTATGGCTACACCTTC	CASSSLGTSHYGYTF
many	13	NA	TRBV7-3	TRBJ2-1	TGTGCCAGCAGCTTAACGTTTGGCAATGAGCAGTTCTTC	CASSLTFGNEQFF
NA	19	NA	TRBV11-2	TRBJ1-6	TGTGCCAGCAGCCCCCGGGCCTCCACAGGGTGGGCCTATAATTCACCCCTCCACTTT	CASSPRASTGWAYNSPLHF
NA	14	TRBD1	TRBV20-1	TRBJ2-1	TGCAGTGCTTCCGGGACAGGGGTGGTTGATGAGCAGTTCTTC	CSASGTGVVDEQFF
NA	15	TRBD1	TRBV2	TRBJ1-5	TGTGCCAGCAGAACCGGGACAGGGCTTGGCGGGCCCCAGCATTTT	CASRTGTGLGGPQHF
NA	15	NA	TRBV11-2	TRBJ2-5	TGTGCCAGCAGCTTAGCTGGTGGGGGCCCCCTGGAGCAGTACTTC	CASSLAGGGPLEQYF
NA	13	NA	TRBV7-2	TRBJ2-7	TGTGCCAGCAGCCGGCAGGGGCCTGACGAGCAGTACTTC	CASSRQGPDEQYF
once	15	TRBD1	TRBV11-3	TRBJ2-7	TGTGCCAGCATACTAGATGGGACAGGGAACAATGAGCAGTACTTC	CASILDGTGNNEQYF
many	15	TRBD1	TRBV10-3	TRBJ2-6	TGTGCCATCAGTGAAACAGGGGCCGGGGCCAACGTCCTGACTTTC	CAISETGAGANVLTF
many	14	NA	TRBV5-1	TRBJ2-1	TGCGCCAGCAGCGCCAGGGTCGACTACAATGAGCAGTTCTTC	CASSARVDYNEQFF
NA	14	NA	TRBV5-1	TRBJ1-4	TGCGCCAGCAGCTTGGACAGCCCTAATGAAAAACTGTTTTTT	CASSLDSPNEKLFF
many	16	NA	TRBV4-2	TRBJ1-1	TGTGCCAGCAGCCCTACCCGGAACAGGAAGAATACTGAAGCTTTCTTT	CASSPTRNRKNTEAFF
many	15	NA	TRBV30	TRBJ2-3	TGTGCCTGGAGTGTAGAGGGACGATTCACAGATACGCAGTATTTT	CAWSVEGRFTDTQYF
NA	15	NA	TRBV5-6	TRBJ1-2	TGTGCCAGCAGCTTGGAGCCGGGGATTAGCTATGGCTACACCTTC	CASSLEPGISYGYTF
NA	13	NA	TRBV18	TRBJ1-2	TGTGGCAGCTCACCAGGGGAGGGCTATGGCTACACCTTC	CGSSPGEGYGYTF
NA	13	NA	TRBV2	TRBJ2-1	TGTGCCAGCATTCCCCCTTCCTACGATGAGCAGTTCTTC	CASIPPSYDEQFF
many	15	NA	TRBV10-3	TRBJ1-6	TGTGCCATCAGTGAGTCTCAGGGGTGGAATTCACCCCTCCACTTT	CAISESQGWNSPLHF
NA	14	TRBD2	TRBV29-1	TRBJ2-7	TGCAGCGTTGAAGGAATAGCGGGAGTCTCGGAGCAGTACTTC	CSVEGIAGVSEQYF
once	16	NA	TRBV24-1	TRBJ2-2	TGTGCCACCAGTGATTTCTCCAGGGGAATTGCCGGGGAGCTGTTTTTT	CATSDFSRGIAGELFF
NA	14	NA	TRBV7-2	TRBJ1-1	TGTGCCAGCAGCTTGCCGGGGCGAGGCACTGAAGCTTTCTTT	CASSLPGRGTEAFF
NA	14	NA	TRBV11-3	TRBJ2-7	TGTGCCAGCAGCCTCGGGACTCTTTCCCACGAGCAGTACTTC	CASSLGTLSHEQYF
many	12	NA	TRBV20-1	TRBJ1-1	TGCAGTGCTAGGTTTGTCTGGGCTGAAGCTTTCTTT	CSARFVWAEAFF
many	16	NA	TRBV4-2	TRBJ1-2	TGTGCCAGCAGCCATGACGATAGACAGCTACCCTATGGCTACACCTTC	CASSHDDRQLPYGYTF
NA	15	NA	TRBV16	TRBJ1-1	TGTGCCAGCAGCCAATTAGTGAAGGAGGGTAGTGAAGCTTTCTTT	CASSQLVKEGSEAFF
medium-sized	12	NA	TRBV20-1	TRBJ2-5	TGCAGTGCGGAACCAGGGGGGGAGACCCAGTACTTC	CSAEPGGETQYF
NA	17	TRBD2	TRBV3-1	TRBJ2-3	TGTGCCAGCAGCCAAGATACACTAGCGGGGGCCACAGATACGCAGTATTTT	CASSQDTLAGATDTQYF
few	16	TRBD1	TRBV7-6	TRBJ2-6	TGTGCCAGCAGCTTAACGACAGGGGCTGGGGCCAACGTCCTGACTTTC	CASSLTTGAGANVLTF
many	13	NA	TRBV7-9	TRBJ1-2	TGTGCCAGCAGCTTCGGGGGGACCTATGGCTACACCTTC	CASSFGGTYGYTF
NA	17	TRBD2	TRBV3-1	TRBJ2-5	TGTGCCAGCAGCCAAGATTTTCGTCGCGGGAGGTGGGAGACCCAGTACTTC	CASSQDFRRGRWETQYF
many	18	TRBD1	TRBV20-1	TRBJ1-2	TGCAGTGCTAGAGCGGGAGCGAGACAGGGGGCTCCCATCGATGGCTACACCTTC	CSARAGARQGAPIDGYTF
NA	14	TRBD2	TRBV7-9	TRBJ2-5	TGTGCCAGCAGCCCGACTAGCGGTGTAGAGACCCAGTACTTC	CASSPTSGVETQYF
many	16	NA	TRBV15	TRBJ1-1	TGTGCCACCAGCAGAGATAAGTTACACGGGGTAACTGAAGCTTTCTTT	CATSRDKLHGVTEAFF
many	15	NA	TRBV11-1	TRBJ1-2	TGTGCCAGCAGCCTCGCATTAGGTGATCGGTATGGCTACACCTTC	CASSLALGDRYGYTF
many	16	TRBD1	TRBV5-8	TRBJ2-4	TGTGCCAGCAGCCCCCAGAGGGGGCTAGCCAAAAACATTCAGTACTTC	CASSPQRGLAKNIQYF
many	15	TRBD1	TRBV6-2/TRBV6-3	TRBJ1-1	TGTGCCAGCAGTTTGCACGGGACAGGGGGCACTGAAGCTTTCTTT	CASSLHGTGGTEAFF
many	15	NA	TRBV15	TRBJ2-3	TGTGCCACCAGCAGAGATTTCGGGGTACAAGATACGCAGTATTTT	CATSRDFGVQDTQYF
once	16	NA	TRBV7-2	TRBJ2-5	TGTGCCAGCAGCCTCACTCGCCCGGGGGCTCAGTTGACCCAGTACTTC	CASSLTRPGAQLTQYF
many	14	TRBD1	TRBV20-1	TRBJ2-3	TGCAGTGCTACCGGACAGGGGACCACAGATACGCAGTATTTT	CSATGQGTTDTQYF